The present T cell receptor (beta chain) was sequenced within a study of beta chain features in type 1 diabetes. Study information: Across every sample, almost 110,000,000 sorted cells were examined in total.

Each of the sorted populations had a purity greater than 95%. This CDR3 spans 11 amino acids. Germline V CDR1 and CDR2: ENHRY, SYGVKD. The V gene lost 4 bases and the J gene lost 6 bases, with 4 bases spanning the gap. Findings of the study overall: Sequencing the cDNA could make cells with high TCR expression show up more than they should. TCRB CDR3s were moderately but significantly shorter in Type 1 diabetes patients in all four CD4+ subsets. For TCRB rearrangement, an influence of HLA type remained unresolved here.

The authors reverse transcribed all of the isolated RNA, so sequencing captured expressed TCRB transcripts. Generated by immunoSEQ multiplex PCR, the TCRdb table keeps only in-frame clones and is missing some. The sample lists some 350,000 clones, around a tenth occurring once. In this sample, this clone turned up many times. The antigen is not known. The V and J genes are TRBV10-3 and TRBJ2-1; D gene uncertain. This sequence originates from a man aged 25 to 45 with type 1 diabetes. The material sequenced was central memory CD4+ T cells from blood. The CDR3 sequence: CAISGSNEQFF. The DNA for the CDR3 is TGTGCCATCAGTGGGAGCAATGAGCAGTTCTTC.